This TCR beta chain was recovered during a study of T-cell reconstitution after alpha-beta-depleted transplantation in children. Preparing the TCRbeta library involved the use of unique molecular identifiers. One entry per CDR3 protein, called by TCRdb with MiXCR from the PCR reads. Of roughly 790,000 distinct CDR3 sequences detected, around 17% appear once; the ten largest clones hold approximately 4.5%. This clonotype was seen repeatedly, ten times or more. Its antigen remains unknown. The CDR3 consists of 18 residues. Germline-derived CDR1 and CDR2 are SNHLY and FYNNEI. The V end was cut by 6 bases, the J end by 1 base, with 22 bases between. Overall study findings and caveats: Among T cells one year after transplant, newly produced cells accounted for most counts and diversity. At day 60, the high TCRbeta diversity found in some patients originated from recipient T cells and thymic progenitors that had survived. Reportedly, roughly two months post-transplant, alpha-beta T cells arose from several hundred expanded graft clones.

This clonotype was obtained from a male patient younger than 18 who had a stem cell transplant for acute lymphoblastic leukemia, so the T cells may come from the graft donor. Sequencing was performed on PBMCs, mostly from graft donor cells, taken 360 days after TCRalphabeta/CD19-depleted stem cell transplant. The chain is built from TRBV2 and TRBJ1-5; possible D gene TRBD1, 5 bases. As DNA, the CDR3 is TGTGCCAGCAGCTCCTTGGGGAGGGGTTTGGGGAGCAATCAGCCCCAGCATTTT. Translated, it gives CASSSLGRGLGSNQPQHF.